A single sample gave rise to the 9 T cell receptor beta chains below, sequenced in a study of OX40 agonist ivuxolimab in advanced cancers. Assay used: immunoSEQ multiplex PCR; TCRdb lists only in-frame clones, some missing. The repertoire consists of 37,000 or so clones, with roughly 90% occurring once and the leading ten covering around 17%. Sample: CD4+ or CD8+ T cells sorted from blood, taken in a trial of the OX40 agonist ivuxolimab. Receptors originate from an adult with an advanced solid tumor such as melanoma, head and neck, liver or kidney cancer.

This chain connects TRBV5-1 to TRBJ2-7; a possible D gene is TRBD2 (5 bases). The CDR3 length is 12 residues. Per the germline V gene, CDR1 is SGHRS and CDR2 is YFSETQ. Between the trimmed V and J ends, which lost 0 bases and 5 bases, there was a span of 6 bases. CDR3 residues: CASSLAGNEQYF. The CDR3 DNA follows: TGCGCCAGCAGCTTGGCCGGGAACGAGCAGTACTTC.

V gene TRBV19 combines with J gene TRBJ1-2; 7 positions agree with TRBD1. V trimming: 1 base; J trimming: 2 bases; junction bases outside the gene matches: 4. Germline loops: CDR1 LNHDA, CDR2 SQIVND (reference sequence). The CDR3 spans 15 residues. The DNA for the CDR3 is TGTGCCAGTAGTATAGGCCAACAGGGGAACTATGGCTACACCTTC. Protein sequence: CASSIGQQGNYGYTF.

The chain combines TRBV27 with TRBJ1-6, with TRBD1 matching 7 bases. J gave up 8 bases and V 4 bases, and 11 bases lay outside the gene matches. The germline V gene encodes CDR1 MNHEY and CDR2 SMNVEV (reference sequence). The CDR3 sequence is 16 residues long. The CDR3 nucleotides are TGTGCCAGCAGTTCCCGGGACAGCACAATGGATTCACCCCTCCACTTT. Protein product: CASSSRDSTMDSPLHF.

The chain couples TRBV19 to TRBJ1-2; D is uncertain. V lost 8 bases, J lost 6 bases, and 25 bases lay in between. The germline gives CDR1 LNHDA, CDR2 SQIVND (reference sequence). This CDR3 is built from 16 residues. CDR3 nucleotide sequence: TGTGCCAGTGGAATTTCGGACGGCTCCGATATCAATGGCTACACCTTC. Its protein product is CASGISDGSDINGYTF.

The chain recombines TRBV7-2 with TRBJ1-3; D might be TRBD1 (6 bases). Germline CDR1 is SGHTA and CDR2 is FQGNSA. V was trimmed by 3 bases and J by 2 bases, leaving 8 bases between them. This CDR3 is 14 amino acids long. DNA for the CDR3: TGTGCCAGCAGCTTCTCAGGGGCTGGAAACACCATATATTTT. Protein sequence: CASSFSGAGNTIYF.

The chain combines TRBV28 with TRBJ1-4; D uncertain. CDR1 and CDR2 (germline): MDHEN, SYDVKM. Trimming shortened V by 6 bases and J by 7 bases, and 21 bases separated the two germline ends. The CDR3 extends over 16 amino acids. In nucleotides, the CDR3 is TGTGCCAGCAGCCCCCAATTGGAGGCTTGGAGTGAAAAACTGTTTTTT. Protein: CASSPQLEAWSEKLFF.

Here the CDR3 DNA reads TGCAGCGCCCTGGGAGCGGGGGGGCCAAGAGAGCAGTTCTTC. Translation: CSALGAGGPREQFF. The chain employs TRBV29-1 and TRBJ2-1, with 10 nucleotides matching TRBD2. CDR1 SQVTM and CDR2 ANQGSEA come from the germline V gene. The ends lost 7 bases at V and 10 bases at J; junction bases unmatched: 13. The CDR3 is made up of 14 amino acids.

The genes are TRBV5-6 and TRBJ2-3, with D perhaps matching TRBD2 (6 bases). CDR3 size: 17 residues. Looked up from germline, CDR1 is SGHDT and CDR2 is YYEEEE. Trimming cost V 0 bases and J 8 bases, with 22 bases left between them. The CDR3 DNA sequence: TGTGCCAGCAGCTTGGGGGGACCCTCGGGACGGGGAGGTACGCAGTATTTT. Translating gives CASSLGGPSGRGGTQYF.

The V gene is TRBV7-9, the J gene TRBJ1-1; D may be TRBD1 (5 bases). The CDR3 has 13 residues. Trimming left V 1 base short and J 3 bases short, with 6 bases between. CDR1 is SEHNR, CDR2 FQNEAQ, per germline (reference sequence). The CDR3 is CASSLGGDTEAFF. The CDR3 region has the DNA TGTGCCAGCAGCTTAGGAGGGGACACTGAAGCTTTCTTT. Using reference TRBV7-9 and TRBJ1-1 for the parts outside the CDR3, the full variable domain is DTGVSQNPRHKITKRGQNVTFRCDPISEHNRLYWYRQTLGQGPEFLTYFQNEAQLEKSRLLSDRFSAERPKGSFSTLEIQRTEQGDSAMYLCASSLGGDTEAFFGQGTRLTVV.